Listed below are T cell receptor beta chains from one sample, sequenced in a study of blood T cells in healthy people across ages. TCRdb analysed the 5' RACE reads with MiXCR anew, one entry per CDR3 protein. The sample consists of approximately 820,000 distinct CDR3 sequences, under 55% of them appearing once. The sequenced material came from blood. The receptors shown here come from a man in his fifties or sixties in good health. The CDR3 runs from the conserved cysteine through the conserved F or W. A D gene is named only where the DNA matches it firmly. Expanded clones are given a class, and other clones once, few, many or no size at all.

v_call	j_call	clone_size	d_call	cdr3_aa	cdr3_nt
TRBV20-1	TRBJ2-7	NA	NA	CSARTGTTYEQYF	TGCAGTGCTCGGACCGGGACCACATACGAGCAGTACTTC
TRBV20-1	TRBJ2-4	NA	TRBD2	CSARVGGGSKNIQYF	TGCAGTGCTAGAGTGGGCGGGGGGAGCAAAAACATTCAGTACTTC
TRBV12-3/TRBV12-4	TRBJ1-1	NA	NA	CASSFWSTEAFF	TGTGCCAGCAGTTTCTGGTCCACTGAAGCTTTCTTT
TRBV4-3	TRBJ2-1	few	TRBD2	CASSQDGSGGYNEQFF	TGCGCCAGCAGCCAAGATGGTAGCGGGGGATACAATGAGCAGTTCTTC
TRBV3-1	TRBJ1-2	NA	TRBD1	CASSPRDSIYGYTF	TGTGCCAGCAGCCCGCGGGACAGTATCTATGGCTACACCTTC
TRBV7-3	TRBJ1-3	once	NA	CASSLTPEIGSGNTIYF	TGTGCCAGCAGCTTAACGCCCGAGATAGGCTCTGGAAACACCATATATTTT
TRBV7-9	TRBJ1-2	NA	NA	CASRSTWGYTF	TGTGCCAGCCGTTCGACGTGGGGCTACACCTTC
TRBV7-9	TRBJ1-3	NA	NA	CASSFTLDTGNTIYF	TGTGCCAGCAGCTTCACACTAGATACTGGAAACACCATATATTTT
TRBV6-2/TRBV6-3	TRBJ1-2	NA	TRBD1	CASSYYGTALYGYTF	TGTGCCAGCAGTTATTACGGGACAGCCTTATATGGCTACACCTTC
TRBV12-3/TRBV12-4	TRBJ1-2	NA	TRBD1	CASSFRTGTNYGYTF	TGTGCCAGCAGTTTTCGGACAGGGACTAACTATGGCTACACCTTC
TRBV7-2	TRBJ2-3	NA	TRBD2	CASSLALVGLGTDTQYF	TGTGCCAGCAGCTTAGCGCTAGTAGGACTAGGCACAGATACGCAGTATTTT
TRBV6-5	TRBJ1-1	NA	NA	CASSYPGVTEAFF	TGTGCCAGCAGTTACCCAGGGGTAACTGAAGCTTTCTTT
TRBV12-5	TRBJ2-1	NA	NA	CASGFGLGSYNEQFF	TGTGCTAGTGGTTTCGGTCTTGGTTCCTACAATGAGCAGTTCTTC
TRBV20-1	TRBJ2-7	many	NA	CSAQTYEQYF	TGCAGTGCGCAGACCTACGAGCAGTACTTC
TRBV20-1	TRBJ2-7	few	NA	CGARLVGPLDEQYF	TGCGGTGCTAGATTGGTGGGGCCTCTAGATGAGCAGTACTTC
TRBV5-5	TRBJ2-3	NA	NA	CASSQEGQYTDTQYF	TGTGCCAGCAGCCAGGAAGGACAGTACACAGATACGCAGTATTTT
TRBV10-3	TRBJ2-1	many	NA	CAISERSGLYNEQFF	TGTGCCATCAGTGAGAGGTCGGGACTCTACAATGAGCAGTTCTTC
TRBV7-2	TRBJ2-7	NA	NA	CVSSPTRERALYEQYF	TGTGTCAGCAGCCCCACTAGGGAGCGGGCTCTCTACGAGCAGTACTTC
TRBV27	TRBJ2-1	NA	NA	CASSSGPTYEQFF	TGTGCCAGCAGTTCGGGACCTACCTACGAGCAGTTCTTC
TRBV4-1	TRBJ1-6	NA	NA	CASSPLGGGSSPLHF	TGCGCCAGCAGCCCCTTAGGCGGCGGGTCTTCACCCCTCCACTTT
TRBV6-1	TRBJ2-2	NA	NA	CASSRDAVQGRPLELFF	TGTGCCAGCAGTCGAGACGCAGTACAGGGTAGGCCGTTGGAGCTGTTTTTT
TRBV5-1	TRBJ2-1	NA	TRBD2	CASSTNPGLAGGRLSNEQFF	TGCGCCAGCAGCACAAATCCGGGACTAGCGGGGGGCAGATTATCAAATGAGCAGTTCTTC
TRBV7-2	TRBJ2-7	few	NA	CASSILRAREQYF	TGTGCCAGCAGCATTCTAAGGGCTAGGGAGCAGTACTTC
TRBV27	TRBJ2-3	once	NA	CASSHSGTSKRADTQYF	TGTGCCAGCAGTCATTCCGGGACTTCAAAGAGGGCAGATACGCAGTATTTT
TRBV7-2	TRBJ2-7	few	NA	CASSFPNSYEQYF	TGTGCCAGCAGCTTCCCTAACTCCTACGAGCAGTACTTC
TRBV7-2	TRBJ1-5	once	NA	CASSLGGALEPQHF	TGTGCCAGCAGCTTAGGGGGGGCGCTTGAGCCCCAGCATTTT
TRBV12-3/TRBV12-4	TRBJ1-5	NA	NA	CVSGKGRAGQNQPQHF	TGTGTCAGCGGCAAGGGGAGGGCAGGGCAAAATCAGCCCCAGCATTTT
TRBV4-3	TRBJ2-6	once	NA	CASSQDRGSDLKVMRGANVLTF	TGCGCCAGCAGCCAAGATCGGGGTTCCGATTTAAAAGTTATGCGAGGGGCCAACGTCCTGACTTTC
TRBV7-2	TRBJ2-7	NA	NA	CASSYQRQGNYEQYF	TGTGCCAGCAGCTACCAACGACAAGGGAACTACGAGCAGTACTTC
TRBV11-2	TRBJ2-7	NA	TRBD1	CASSQDREREQYF	TGTGCCAGCAGCCAGGACAGGGAGCGGGAGCAGTACTTC
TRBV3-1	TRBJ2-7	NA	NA	CASSQDYGGEQYF	TGTGCCAGCAGCCAAGACTACGGGGGAGAGCAGTACTTC
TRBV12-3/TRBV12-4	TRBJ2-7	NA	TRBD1	CASSKTGQGGGNEQYF	TGTGCCAGCAGTAAGACTGGACAGGGGGGAGGGAACGAGCAGTACTTC
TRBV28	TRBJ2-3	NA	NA	CASSIRDTSTDTQYF	TGTGCCAGCAGCATCCGGGACACCAGCACAGATACGCAGTATTTT
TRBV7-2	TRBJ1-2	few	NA	CASSGRGVNYGYTF	TGTGCCAGCAGCGGACGCGGGGTTAACTATGGCTACACCTTC
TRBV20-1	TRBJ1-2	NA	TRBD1	CSAPSPGGITNYGYTF	TGCAGTGCTCCGTCCCCAGGGGGGATTACTAACTATGGCTACACCTTC
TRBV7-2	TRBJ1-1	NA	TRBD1	CASSLRRGRGTEAFF	TGTGCCAGCAGCTTGCGCAGGGGGCGGGGCACTGAAGCTTTCTTT
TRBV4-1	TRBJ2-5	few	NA	CASSQDHKEETQYF	TGCGCCAGCAGCCAAGATCATAAAGAAGAGACCCAGTACTTC
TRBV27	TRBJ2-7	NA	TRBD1	CASSADRGLYEQYF	TGTGCCAGCAGTGCGGACAGGGGGTTGTACGAGCAGTACTTC
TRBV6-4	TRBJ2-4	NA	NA	CASSDRMGQGSHNEQYF	TGTGCCAGCAGTGACCGCATGGGCCAGGGTAGCCACAATGAGCAGTACTTC
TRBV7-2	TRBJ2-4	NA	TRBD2	CASSPKTSGGAKNIQYF	TGTGCCAGCAGCCCTAAGACTAGCGGGGGGGCCAAAAACATTCAGTACTTC
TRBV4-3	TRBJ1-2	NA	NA	CASSQRWGVGGYTF	TGCGCCAGCAGCCAAAGATGGGGGGTTGGTGGCTACACCTTC
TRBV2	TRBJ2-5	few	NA	CASSEALWFLGAETQYF	TGTGCCAGCAGTGAAGCGCTCTGGTTTTTAGGGGCAGAGACCCAGTACTTC
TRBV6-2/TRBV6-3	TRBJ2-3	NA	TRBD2	CAIRRGLAGPGTQYF	TGTGCCATCAGGCGAGGGCTAGCGGGTCCAGGGACGCAGTATTTT